Shown below are 27 T cell receptor beta chains from a single sample sequenced in a study of blood T cell repertoires in COVID-19. Some clones are missing from TCRdb's copy, which holds only in-frame ones; the method was immunoSEQ multiplex PCR. Among about 91,000 clones listed, roughly 91% were seen once. Sequencing used peripheral blood. The receptors come from a woman of 80 years or more with active COVID-19.

The chain joins TRBV9 to TRBJ1-1, with D hard to call. Germline CDR1 and CDR2: SGDLS and YYNGEE. Between the trimmed V and J ends, which lost 8 bases and 0 bases, there was a span of 11 bases. This CDR3 has 13 residues. DNA of the CDR3: TGTGCCAGTGGGGAGAACTTGAACACTGAAGCTTTCTTT. The encoded protein is CASGENLNTEAFF.

J is TRBJ1-2 and V is TRBV10-3, with D possibly TRBD1 on 5 matching bases. The CDR3 sequence is 14 residues long. CDR1 and CDR2 from the germline V gene are ENHRY and SYGVKD. Trimming removed 2 bases from V and 2 bases from J, with 9 bases in between. This CDR3 is CAISETGGNYGYTF. As DNA, the CDR3 is TGTGCCATCAGTGAGACGGGGGGGAACTATGGCTACACCTTC.

V usage is TRBV27 and J usage is TRBJ2-7; D unresolved. Trimming pared 5 bases from V and 4 bases from J, leaving 9 bases between. Germline CDR1 is MNHEY and CDR2 is SMNVEV (reference sequence). The CDR3 sequence is 12 residues long. The CDR3 DNA sequence: TGTGCCAGCAGTCATCTAGGTTACGAGCAGTACTTC. This encodes CASSHLGYEQYF.

This clone has just a few counts. The chain recombines TRBV19 with TRBJ2-2, with D perhaps matching TRBD1 (6 bases). Trimming stripped 4 bases from V and 6 bases from J, with 12 bases between. Germline V lookup: CDR1 LNHDA, CDR2 SQIVND (reference sequence). The CDR3 has 14 residues. CDR3 in DNA: TGTGCCAGTAGTAGCGCAGGGGCAGCCGGGGAGCTGTTTTTT. Its protein product is CASSSAGAAGELFF. The complete variable domain, with remaining parts taken from reference TRBV19 and TRBJ2-2, reads DGGITQSPKYLFRKEGQNVTLSCEQNLNHDAMYWYRQDPGQGLRLIYYSQIVNDFQKGDIAEGYSVSREKKESFPLTVTSAQKNPTAFYLCASSSAGAAGELFFGEGSRLTVL.

The chain uses TRBV2 and TRBJ2-1, with 14 bases fitting TRBD2. Germline lookup yields CDR1 SNHLY and CDR2 FYNNEI. CDR3 length equals 14 residues. With V trimmed by 8 bases and J by 9 bases, 6 bases remained unmatched. The CDR3: CASRGLAGVGEQFF. DNA of the CDR3: TGTGCCAGCCGGGGACTAGCGGGAGTAGGTGAGCAGTTCTTC.

The chain is built from TRBV28 and TRBJ2-7, with TRBD1 identical over 8 bases. J lost 6 bases, V lost 2 bases, and 9 bases had no gene match. In germline, CDR1 is MDHEN, CDR2 SYDVKM. The CDR3 has 15 amino acids. The DNA of the CDR3 is TGTGCCAGCAGTTTAGCCTCCCAGGGGGCCACCGAGCAGTACTTC. Its protein is CASSLASQGATEQYF.

V usage is TRBV7-8 and J usage is TRBJ2-7; 7 bases match TRBD1. The ends lost 2 bases at V and 2 bases at J; junction bases unmatched: 9. CDR3 length equals 16 residues. In germline, CDR1 is SGHVS, CDR2 FQNEAQ. The CDR3 DNA reads as TGTGCCAGCAGCTTACCACCAGGGGGAATCCCCTACGAGCAGTACTTC. Encoded protein: CASSLPPGGIPYEQYF.

V is TRBV28 and J is TRBJ2-5; the D gene is possibly TRBD1 (6 bases). This CDR3 has 17 amino acids. Germline V CDR1 and CDR2: MDHEN, SYDVKM. With 2 bases removed from V and 4 bases from J, the gap between germline ends came to 20 bases. The DNA of the CDR3 is TGTGCCAGCAGTTTAACAGCAGGAGGCAGGGGTTCAGAGACCCAGTACTTC. Translation gives CASSLTAGGRGSETQYF.

The gene calls are TRBV4-3 and TRBJ1-1, with D hard to call. V lost 1 base, J lost 9 bases, and 21 bases lay in between. Per germline, CDR1 LGHNA and CDR2 YSLEER. The CDR3 loop spans 16 amino acids. The CDR3, as DNA: TGCGCCAGCAGCCAAGTCCCGCGCATGTTCCCCCCGAAAGCTTTCTTT. This translates into CASSQVPRMFPPKAFF.

The V gene is TRBV27, the J gene TRBJ2-3; tentative D call: TRBD1 (5 bases). Trimming pared 3 bases from V and 0 bases from J, leaving 10 bases between. This CDR3 is built from 15 residues. The germline CDR1 and CDR2 sequences are MNHEY and SMNVEV (reference sequence). The CDR3 reads CASSFPAGSTDTQYF. The CDR3 coding sequence is TGTGCCAGCAGTTTCCCGGCAGGGAGCACAGATACGCAGTATTTT.

V usage is TRBV9 and J usage is TRBJ1-1; D unclear. Trimming took off 4 bases at V and 4 bases at J, with 17 bases between the two ends. The CDR3 loop spans 15 amino acids. The germline gives CDR1 SGDLS, CDR2 YYNGEE. CDR3 in amino acids: CASSPPTRESTEAFF. The CDR3 bases are TGTGCCAGCAGCCCCCCGACAAGGGAGAGCACTGAAGCTTTCTTT.

The chain employs TRBV28 and TRBJ2-1; no clear D. Looked up from germline, CDR1 is MDHEN and CDR2 is SYDVKM. The length of the CDR3 is 13 residues. V was clipped by 5 bases and J by 11 bases, with 16 bases between them. In DNA form, the CDR3 reads TGTGCCAGCAGTCCTACGAGTCTATACCAGCAGTTCTTC. Its translation is CASSPTSLYQQFF. The full variable domain, its missing parts supplied by reference TRBV28 and TRBJ2-1, is DVKVTQSSRYLVKRTGEKVFLECVQDMDHENMFWYRQDPGLGLRLIYFSYDVKMKEKGDIPEGYSVSREKKERFSLILESASTNQTSMYLCASSPTSLYQQFFGPGTRLTVL.

The J gene is TRBJ1-2, the V gene TRBV7-9; tentatively, D is TRBD1 (6 bases). Germline assignment: CDR1 SEHNR and CDR2 FQNEAQ (reference sequence). Trimming pared 5 bases from V and 2 bases from J, leaving 12 bases between. This CDR3 comprises 14 residues. CDR3 sequence: CASSRTGTNYGYTF. DNA of the CDR3: TGTGCCAGCAGCCGGACCGGGACAAACTATGGCTACACCTTC.

The chain has TRBV28 and TRBJ2-7; maybe TRBD2 (6 bases). Germline V gene sequence: CDR1 MDHEN, CDR2 SYDVKM. The CDR3 is 14 amino acids. Trimming removed 2 bases from V and 4 bases from J, with 12 bases in between. CDR3 nucleotides: TGTGCCAGCAGTTTAGGAGGGGTGAGATACGAGCAGTACTTC. It codes for CASSLGGVRYEQYF.

The chain is built from TRBV11-2 and TRBJ1-1; no firm D call. The CDR3 covers 18 residues. Looked up from germline, CDR1 is SGHAT and CDR2 is FQNNGV. V was shortened by 4 bases and J by 0 bases, with 21 bases between the two germline ends. The CDR3, as DNA: TGTGCCAGCAGCTCCCATCTCTCGGGGAGCCCCATGAACACTGAAGCTTTCTTT. It specifies CASSSHLSGSPMNTEAFF.

The V call is TRBV4-3, the J call TRBJ2-7, with D unclear. The V end was cut by 1 base, the J end by 3 bases, with 7 bases between. CDR1 and CDR2 from the germline V gene are LGHNA and YSLEER. The CDR3 totals 13 residues. The CDR3 nucleotides read TGCGCCAGCAGCCAAGCTATCTTCTACGAGCAGTACTTC. It codes for CASSQAIFYEQYF.

The chain has TRBV4-2 and TRBJ2-3; 8 bases fit TRBD2. CDR1 and CDR2 from the germline V gene are LGHNA and YNFKEQ. The CDR3 covers 17 residues. The V gene end was trimmed by 1 base and the J gene end by 1 base; junction bases not matched to a gene: 7. The CDR3 loop is CASSQGVVTSGTDTQYF. CDR3 DNA sequence: TGTGCCAGCAGCCAAGGGGTGGTGACTAGCGGCACAGATACGCAGTATTTT.

This chain uses TRBV12-2 with TRBJ2-3; the table assigns TRBD1, which was not confirmed against the DNA. TRBV12-2 is marked as a pseudogene. This CDR3 spans 10 amino acids. In DNA form, the CDR3 reads TGTGCAAGTAGGGGGTCCGCGCAGTATTTT. Translating it yields CASRGSAQYF.

The chain is built from TRBV28 and TRBJ2-7; 7 bases fit TRBD1. Per germline, CDR1 MDHEN and CDR2 SYDVKM. Losses at the gene ends were 8 bases for V and 3 bases for J; bases not matched to a gene: 7. The CDR3 consists of 13 residues. The CDR3 region is CASRRQGYYEQYF. Written as DNA, the CDR3 is TGTGCCAGCCGACGACAGGGCTACTACGAGCAGTACTTC.

This clone was seen just once. This sequence joins TRBV10-3 and TRBJ1-1; 8 positions agree with TRBD1. Per germline, CDR1 ENHRY and CDR2 SYGVKD. V dropped 6 bases and J dropped 1; count of bases not matched to a gene: 4. The CDR3 covers 14 residues. The CDR3 is CAIRPGTGNTEAFF. CDR3 DNA sequence: TGTGCCATCAGGCCCGGGACAGGGAACACTGAAGCTTTCTTT.

V is TRBV6-5 and J is TRBJ2-2; D is possibly TRBD1 (5 bases). Germline V lookup: CDR1 MNHEY, CDR2 SVGAGI. The V end was cut by 7 bases, the J end by 6 bases, with 12 bases between. This CDR3 contains 13 residues. The chain's CDR3 is CASIGAVSGELFF. In DNA form, the CDR3 reads TGTGCCAGCATTGGGGCAGTTTCCGGGGAGCTGTTTTTT.

This clone was detected only a few times. The chain joins TRBV7-2 to TRBJ2-3, with TRBD2 matching 7 bases. The CDR3 covers 16 residues. The V segment lost 1 base and the J segment 2 bases; nucleotides outside the gene matches: 6. Germline loops: CDR1 SGHTA, CDR2 FQGNSA. CDR3 in amino acids: CASSLGGRGVTDTQYF. CDR3 in DNA: TGTGCCAGCAGCTTAGGAGGGAGGGGTGTCACAGATACGCAGTATTTT.

The count of this clone is one. This chain links TRBV9 with TRBJ2-3; a possible D gene is TRBD1 (6 bases). V was trimmed by 4 bases and J by 8 bases, leaving 17 bases between them. Germline-derived CDR1 and CDR2 are SGDLS and YYNGEE. The CDR3 runs 14 residues. The CDR3 here is CASSPRPGGSTQYF. In DNA, the CDR3 is TGTGCCAGCAGCCCCCGACCTGGGGGCAGTACGCAGTATTTT.

Remarks on this clone: The sample holds other DNA sequences that translate to the same CDR3. This chain joins TRBV19 and TRBJ2-2; the D gene is possibly TRBD2 (6 bases). V was clipped by 3 bases and J by 3 bases, with 11 bases between them. Germline V gene lookup returns CDR1 LNHDA and CDR2 SQIVND (reference sequence). CDR3 length equals 15 residues. The DNA for the CDR3 is TGTGCCAGTAGTATGAAGGGAGGCCACACCGGGGAGCTGTTTTTT. As protein: CASSMKGGHTGELFF.

The rearrangement joins TRBV6-4 to TRBJ2-1; D perhaps matches TRBD2 (6 bases). V lost 6 bases to trimming and J lost 0 bases, with 12 bases between them. The CDR3 has 15 amino acids. Per germline, CDR1 MRHNA and CDR2 SNTAGT. DNA of the CDR3: TGTGCCAGCAGCCGATACGGGAGCTCCTACAATGAGCAGTTCTTC. As protein: CASSRYGSSYNEQFF.

The chain couples TRBV7-9 to TRBJ2-1; possibly TRBD2 for D (5 bases). The CDR3 loop spans 14 amino acids. Germline loops: CDR1 SEHNR, CDR2 FQNEAQ (reference sequence). Trimming took off 0 bases at V and 8 bases at J, with 11 bases between the two ends. CDR3 residues: CASSLAHLGDEQFF. CDR3 DNA: TGTGCCAGCAGCTTAGCGCACCTCGGGGATGAGCAGTTCTTC.

The chain recombines TRBV10-3 with TRBJ2-5, with 8 bases lining up with TRBD1. Per germline, CDR1 ENHRY and CDR2 SYGVKD. V was pared by 0 bases and J by 5 bases, with 2 bases of the junction left unmatched. The CDR3 is 14 amino acids. CDR3 in amino acids: CAISESTGVETQYF. In DNA form, the CDR3 reads TGTGCCATCAGTGAGTCGACAGGGGTGGAGACCCAGTACTTC.